This T cell receptor beta chain comes out of a study of naive and memory T cell subsets. Stated treatment: skin biopsy from PPD injection site in Mantoux-positive individual. TCR cDNA received a 3' ligated oligonucleotide that carried a UMI. Input was about 1 to 1,100 ng of DNase-treated total RNA without cell sorting. The CDR3 extends over 15 amino acids. Germline CDR1 KGHSH, CDR2 LQKENI. The J segment lost 0 bases and the V segment lost 4 bases, leaving 3 bases of the junction unmatched. Amplification of ligated cDNA took four PCR rounds with SP2 and nested alpha and beta constant primers. Reverse transcription of blood and skin TCR RNA was primed at alpha and beta constant regions. From the UMI-ligation and nested PCR reads, TCRdb called clonotypes with MiXCR, one entry per CDR3 protein. Among approximately 21,000 distinct CDR3 sequences listed, approximately 5.7% were seen once.

This TCR was sampled from an adult in good health. The sample here was skin, taken from a tuberculin skin test site. The V gene is TRBV18, the J gene TRBJ2-3, with 8 bases fitting TRBD1. In DNA form, the CDR3 reads TGTGCCAGCTCACTTCGACAGGGGAGCACAGATACGCAGTATTTT. Amino acid sequence: CASSLRQGSTDTQYF.